This passage covers 27 T cell receptor beta chains from one sample sequenced in a study of CD8 T cells in Susac syndrome. It was with random hexamers that about 0.45 to 1 ug RNA was reverse transcribed. TCRdb re-analysed the immunoSEQ multiplex PCR reads in MiXCR, keeping a single row per CDR3 protein. The sample yields around 300,000 distinct CDR3 sequences, approximately 85% seen once. Sequencing was carried out using CD8+ T cells from PBMCs. These receptors were taken from a human donor with multiple sclerosis.

This clonotype was observed once. This chain links TRBV29-1 with TRBJ1-1; 8 bases agree with TRBD1. The CDR3 spans 14 residues. Germline-derived CDR1 and CDR2 are SQVTM and ANQGSEA. V dropped 1 base and J dropped 5; count of bases not matched to a gene: 6. For the CDR3, the DNA is TGCAGCGTTGAAGGGGACAGGAGGTCGACTGAAGCTTTCTTT. Its translation: CSVEGDRRSTEAFF.

V gene TRBV2 combines with J gene TRBJ2-1; 10 bases match TRBD2. There are 18 residues in the CDR3. The ends lost 6 bases at V and 2 bases at J; junction bases unmatched: 13. The germline CDR1 and CDR2 sequences are SNHLY and FYNNEI. Written as DNA, the CDR3 is TGTGCCAGCAGATTAGGACTAGCGGAGGACCCCCCCTACAATGAGCAGTTCTTC. It yields the protein CASRLGLAEDPPYNEQFF.

This clonotype has only one observation. The J gene is TRBJ2-4, the V gene TRBV20-1; 12 nucleotides line up with TRBD2. Germline V CDR1 and CDR2: DFQATT, SNEGSKA (reference sequence). Trimming removed 0 bases from V and 1 base from J; junction bases left unmatched: 10. The CDR3 length is 19 residues. DNA for the CDR3: TGCAGTGCTAGAGATCCGGCTAGCGGGAGGGTAGGGGCCAAAAACATTCAGTACTTC. Amino acids: CSARDPASGRVGAKNIQYF.

This clonotype showed up just a few times. The chain links TRBV6-6 to TRBJ2-1, with 9 bases lining up with TRBD2. Germline-derived CDR1 and CDR2 are MNHNY and SVGAGI (reference sequence). V dropped 7 bases and J dropped 8; count of bases not matched to a gene: 12. The CDR3 covers 15 residues. CDR3 sequence (DNA): TGTGCCAGCATCCCCGGGTCGGTAGCGGGAGATGAGCAGTTCTTC. This encodes CASIPGSVAGDEQFF.

CDR3 nucleotide sequence: TGTGCCAGCTCACCAAGGGACCGGGGCACTAATGAAAAACTGTTTTTT. Residues: CASSPRDRGTNEKLFF. V gene TRBV18 combines with J gene TRBJ1-4, with D possibly TRBD1 on 5 matching bases. Germline V lookup: CDR1 KGHSH, CDR2 LQKENI. The CDR3 has 16 amino acids. Trimming took off 2 bases at V and 2 bases at J, with 12 bases between the two ends.

The rearrangement joins TRBV3-1 to TRBJ1-1, with D possibly TRBD1 on 6 matching bases. CDR3 length: 17 amino acids. CDR1 and CDR2 from the germline V gene are LGHDT and YNNKEL (reference sequence). V was pared by 1 base and J by 1 base, with 16 bases between. The CDR3 nucleotides read TGTGCCAGCAGCCAAGGTCTGGGGGCGGGGTCGAACACTGAAGCTTTCTTT. Amino acids: CASSQGLGAGSNTEAFF.

The chain couples TRBV4-1 to TRBJ2-1; D is perhaps TRBD1 (5 bases). V was shortened by 4 bases and J by 5 bases, with 12 bases between the two germline ends. Germline lookup yields CDR1 MGHRA and CDR2 YSYEKL. The CDR3 contains 14 residues. The CDR3 sequence: CASSPRDLNNEQFF. CDR3 coding DNA: TGCGCCAGCAGCCCCAGGGATTTGAACAATGAGCAGTTCTTC.

The chain employs TRBV12-3 or TRBV12-4 and TRBJ2-2; D is undetermined. This CDR3 spans 10 amino acids. The V end was cut by 10 bases, the J end by 5 bases, with 5 bases between. CDR3 sequence: CAISTGELFF. DNA of the CDR3: TGTGCCATCTCGACCGGGGAGCTGTTTTTT.

This clonotype appeared once. This chain connects TRBV28 to TRBJ2-3; 10 bases fit TRBD2. Germline V gene data show CDR1 as MDHEN and CDR2 as SYDVKM. The CDR3 has 17 residues. Trimming cost V 2 bases and J 0 bases; bases outside gene matches: 5. CDR3 bases: TGTGCCAGCAGTTTAGGGCTAGCGGGAGACAGCACAGATACGCAGTATTTT. It codes for CASSLGLAGDSTDTQYF.

The chain uses TRBV28 and TRBJ2-1, with D uncertain. V lost 8 bases, J lost 2 bases, and 7 bases lay in between. Germline CDR1 MDHEN, CDR2 SYDVKM. The CDR3 sequence is 12 residues long. This CDR3 is CASGGTYNEQFF. CDR3 nucleotides: TGTGCCAGCGGCGGTACCTACAATGAGCAGTTCTTC. Based on the CDR3 plus reference TRBV28 and TRBJ2-1, the full variable domain is DVKVTQSSRYLVKRTGEKVFLECVQDMDHENMFWYRQDPGLGLRLIYFSYDVKMKEKGDIPEGYSVSREKKERFSLILESASTNQTSMYLCASGGTYNEQFFGPGTRLTVL.

The chain carries TRBV5-1 and TRBJ2-7; 10 nucleotides match TRBD2. The J segment lost 1 base and the V segment lost 0 bases, leaving 1 base of the junction unmatched. The length of the CDR3 is 15 residues. Germline assignment: CDR1 SGHRS and CDR2 YFSETQ. CDR3 amino acids: CASSLGGLASYEQYF. CDR3 bases: TGCGCCAGCAGCTTGGGGGGACTAGCGTCCTACGAGCAGTACTTC.

V gene TRBV19 combines with J gene TRBJ1-1; 9 bases line up with TRBD1. J lost 10 bases, V lost 3 bases, and 6 bases had no gene match. There are 13 residues in the CDR3. Germline V gene lookup returns CDR1 LNHDA and CDR2 SQIVND (reference sequence). This CDR3 is CASSIYRGRGAFF. The CDR3 DNA is TGTGCCAGTAGTATTTACAGGGGGCGAGGAGCTTTCTTT.

The chain has TRBV19 and TRBJ2-3, with 11 bases matching TRBD2. Losses at the gene ends were 6 bases for V and 4 bases for J; bases not matched to a gene: 6. Germline V gene data show CDR1 as LNHDA and CDR2 as SQIVND (reference sequence). This CDR3 spans 15 amino acids. CDR3 loop: CASSETSGVPDTQYF. Written as DNA, the CDR3 is TGTGCCAGTAGCGAGACTAGCGGGGTGCCAGATACGCAGTATTTT.

The chain recombines TRBV28 with TRBJ1-5, with no clear D. The V end lost 3 bases, the J end lost 0 bases, and 12 bases lay between the germline ends. Germline values: CDR1 MDHEN, CDR2 SYDVKM. CDR3 length: 16 residues. In DNA form, the CDR3 reads TGTGCCAGCAGTTTTTACGGAGATTCTAGCAATCAGCCCCAGCATTTT. Protein sequence: CASSFYGDSSNQPQHF.

The rearrangement uses TRBV12-3 or TRBV12-4 and TRBJ2-1; 7 nucleotides match TRBD2. V shed 6 bases, J shed 6 bases, and the junction held 23 bases outside the gene matches. This CDR3 is built from 19 residues. In nucleotides, the CDR3 is TGTGCCAGCAGACCCCACGGCGCGGGAGTGTCGGGTACAACCAATGAGCAGTTCTTC. It yields the protein CASRPHGAGVSGTTNEQFF.

The gene calls are TRBV28 and TRBJ1-2; D not resolved. V was cut by 2 bases and J by 6 bases, with 16 bases left in between. This CDR3 contains 15 residues. Germline loops: CDR1 MDHEN, CDR2 SYDVKM. The CDR3: CASSLERPFLDGYTF. The CDR3 DNA reads as TGTGCCAGCAGTTTAGAGAGGCCCTTTTTAGATGGCTACACCTTC.

The chain couples TRBV4-3 to TRBJ1-1, with TRBD1 identical over 8 bases. V trimming: 1 base; J trimming: 4 bases; junction bases outside the gene matches: 11. The CDR3 has 17 residues. Looked up from germline, CDR1 is LGHNA and CDR2 is YSLEER. This CDR3 is CASSQGLDRGPTTEAFF. For the CDR3, the DNA is TGCGCCAGCAGCCAAGGACTAGACAGGGGCCCAACCACTGAAGCTTTCTTT.

The chain couples TRBV28 to TRBJ2-5; D uncertain. V shed 10 bases and J shed 1 base, with 19 bases lying between them. CDR1 MDHEN and CDR2 SYDVKM come from the germline V gene. The CDR3 consists of 15 residues. CDR3 loop: CATVPLIRGQETQYF. The DNA for the CDR3 is TGTGCCACCGTACCCCTCATCCGAGGCCAAGAGACCCAGTACTTC.

The chain uses TRBV5-1 and TRBJ2-1; 9 bases map to TRBD1. The ends lost 0 bases at V and 5 bases at J; junction bases unmatched: 6. The CDR3 sequence is 16 residues long. CDR1 SGHRS and CDR2 YFSETQ come from the germline V gene. The CDR3 region is CASSLADRGRNNEQFF. DNA for the CDR3: TGCGCCAGCAGCTTGGCGGACAGGGGAAGGAACAATGAGCAGTTCTTC.

The J gene is TRBJ2-5, the V gene TRBV11-1; possibly TRBD1 or TRBD2 for D (5 bases each). Germline CDR1 and CDR2: SGHAT and FQDESV (reference sequence). Trimming stripped 6 bases from V and 4 bases from J, with 18 bases between. CDR3 length: 15 amino acids. The chain's CDR3 is CASSHGTSEIETQYF. CDR3 in DNA: TGTGCCAGCAGTCACGGGACGTCGGAGATAGAGACCCAGTACTTC.

The rearrangement links TRBV28 to TRBJ2-5, with D perhaps TRBD2 (6 bases). CDR1 is MDHEN, CDR2 SYDVKM, per germline. The V end lost 6 bases, the J end lost 2 bases, and 13 bases lay between the germline ends. There are 14 residues in the CDR3. The CDR3 DNA reads as TGTGCCAGCAGGATCGGGACTCTTCAAGAGACCCAGTACTTC. Its protein product is CASRIGTLQETQYF.

V is TRBV5-6 and J is TRBJ2-7; 7 bases are a match to TRBD1. The CDR3 is 15 residues long. CDR1 and CDR2 from the germline V gene are SGHDT and YYEEEE. J lost 0 bases, V lost 4 bases, and 7 bases had no gene match. CDR3 coding DNA: TGTGCCAGCAGCGACGGACAGGTCTACTCCTACGAGCAGTACTTC. Translated, it gives CASSDGQVYSYEQYF.

The V call is TRBV6-5, the J call TRBJ2-3; no clear D gene. Trimming took off 1 base at V and 2 bases at J, with 10 bases between the two ends. The V gene's germline CDR1 is MNHEY and CDR2 SVGAGI. This CDR3 is built from 15 residues. CDR3: CASSYWSPATDTQYF. The CDR3 region has the DNA TGTGCCAGCAGTTACTGGAGTCCAGCCACAGATACGCAGTATTTT.

V gene TRBV19 combines with J gene TRBJ2-3, with D possibly matching TRBD1 (6 bases). V was pared by 7 bases and J by 6 bases, with 14 bases between. CDR3 size: 13 residues. Germline V CDR1 and CDR2: LNHDA, SQIVND (reference sequence). The CDR3 sequence is CASTAGATDTQYF. The CDR3 nucleotides are TGTGCCAGTACGGCAGGGGCCACGGATACGCAGTATTTT.

This chain uses TRBV27 with TRBJ2-7; 7 positions match TRBD1. Germline lookup yields CDR1 MNHEY and CDR2 SMNVEV (reference sequence). With V trimmed by 8 bases and J by 0 bases, 7 bases remained unmatched. The CDR3 runs to 14 residues. Written as DNA, the CDR3 is TGTGCCAGCGGGCCCGGGACAGTCTCCTACGAGCAGTACTTC. Translation: CASGPGTVSYEQYF.

The chain combines TRBV28 with TRBJ1-2; perhaps TRBD1 as D (6 bases). Germline V CDR1 and CDR2: MDHEN, SYDVKM. The CDR3 covers 14 residues. Trimming took off 5 bases at V and 2 bases at J, with 12 bases between the two ends. CDR3 region: CASSKMDRNYGYTF. Here the CDR3 DNA reads TGTGCCAGCAGTAAAATGGACAGAAACTATGGCTACACCTTC.

The chain joins TRBV5-1 to TRBJ1-2; weak D call: TRBD1 (6 bases). Germline CDR1 is SGHRS and CDR2 is YFSETQ. V lost 0 bases to trimming and J lost 6 bases, with 9 bases between them. CDR3 length equals 13 residues. CDR3 loop: CASSLGGQDGYTF. The CDR3 nucleotides read TGCGCCAGCAGCTTGGGGGGGCAGGATGGCTACACCTTC.